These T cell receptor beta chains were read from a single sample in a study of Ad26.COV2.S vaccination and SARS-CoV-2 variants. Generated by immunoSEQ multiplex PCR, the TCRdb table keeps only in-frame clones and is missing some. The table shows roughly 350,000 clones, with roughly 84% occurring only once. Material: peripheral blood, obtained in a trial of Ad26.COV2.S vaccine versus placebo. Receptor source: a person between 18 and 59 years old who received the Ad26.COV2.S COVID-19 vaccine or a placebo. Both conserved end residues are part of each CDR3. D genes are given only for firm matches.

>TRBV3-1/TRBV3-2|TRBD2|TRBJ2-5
CASSQAWSGGLQETQYF
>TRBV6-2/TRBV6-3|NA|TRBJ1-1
CASSTRVTEAFF
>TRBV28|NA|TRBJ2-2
CASIALIAGELFF
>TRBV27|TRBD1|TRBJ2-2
CASSLSQFPGQRRTGELFF
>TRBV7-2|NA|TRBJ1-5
CASSFRSANQPQHF
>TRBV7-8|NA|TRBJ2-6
CASSFPLGGANVLTF
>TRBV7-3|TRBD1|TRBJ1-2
CASSPRTGGNYGYTF
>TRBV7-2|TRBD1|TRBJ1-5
CASSLGDSSNQPQHF
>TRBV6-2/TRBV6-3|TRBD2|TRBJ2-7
CASSYTRQRGAYEQYF
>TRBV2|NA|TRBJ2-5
CASNFDKETQYF
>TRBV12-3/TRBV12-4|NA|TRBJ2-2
CASSAIVTGELFF
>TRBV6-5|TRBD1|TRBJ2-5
CASSSPGQPQETQYF
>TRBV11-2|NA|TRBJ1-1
CASSLVQGLTFF
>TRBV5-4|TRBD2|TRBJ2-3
CASSFSGGYTDTQYF
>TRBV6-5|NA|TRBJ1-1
CASSSARGEANTEAFF
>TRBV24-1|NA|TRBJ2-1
CATSDSNSNYNEQFF
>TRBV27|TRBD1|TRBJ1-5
CASSKGTANSNQPQHF
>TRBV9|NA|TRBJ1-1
CASGGTNTEAFF
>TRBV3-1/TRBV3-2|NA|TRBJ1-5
CASSQPNQPQHF
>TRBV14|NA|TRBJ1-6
CASSQLEGSSYNSPLHF
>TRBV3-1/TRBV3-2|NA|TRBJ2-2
CASSPPPDRTGELFF
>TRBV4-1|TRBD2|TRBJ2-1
CASSRGLAGKIYNEQFF
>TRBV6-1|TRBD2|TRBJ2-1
CASSETTSGSYNEQFF
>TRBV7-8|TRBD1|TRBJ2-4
CASSSLDRTYSLAKNIQYF
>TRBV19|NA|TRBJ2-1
CASSVGAGDNEQFF
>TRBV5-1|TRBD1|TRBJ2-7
CASSQDRVESYEQYF
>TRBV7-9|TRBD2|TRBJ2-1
CASSFASGVPDNEQFF
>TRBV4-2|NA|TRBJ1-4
CASSQDGAGLYEKLFF
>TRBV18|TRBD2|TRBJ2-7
CASSPSGTTPYEQYF
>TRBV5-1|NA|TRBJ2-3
CASSTTGDTQYF
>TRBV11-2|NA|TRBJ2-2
CASSLIRGELFF
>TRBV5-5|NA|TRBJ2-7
CASSLSHPAYEQYF
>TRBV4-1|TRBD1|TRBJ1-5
CASSQEGQGVQPQHF
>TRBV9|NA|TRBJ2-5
CASSARPDSQETQYF
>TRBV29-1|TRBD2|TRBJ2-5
CSVEDQGGWGETQYF
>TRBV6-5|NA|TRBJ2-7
CASMDQFETYEQYF
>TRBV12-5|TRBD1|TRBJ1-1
CASGGGQGHTEAFF
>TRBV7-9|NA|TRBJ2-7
CASSLEGLDGVTYEQYF
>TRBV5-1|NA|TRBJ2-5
CASCPGGETQYF
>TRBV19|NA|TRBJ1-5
CASSTTAVEGPQHF
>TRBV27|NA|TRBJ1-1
CASSSRWGTEAFF
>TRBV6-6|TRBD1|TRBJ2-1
CASSPQGANYNEQFF
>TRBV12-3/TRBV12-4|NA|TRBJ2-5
CASSFDVMKTQYF
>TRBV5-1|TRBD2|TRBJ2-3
CASSLVASGGNTDTQYF
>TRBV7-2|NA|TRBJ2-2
CASSATGGAGGELFF
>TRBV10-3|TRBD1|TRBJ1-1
CATRQGAQTEAFF
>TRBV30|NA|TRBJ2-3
CAWSRWRVGTDTQYF
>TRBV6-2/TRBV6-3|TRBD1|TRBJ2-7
CASSYGTVYEQYF
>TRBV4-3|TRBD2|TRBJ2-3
CASSQEAQRGALSTDTQYF